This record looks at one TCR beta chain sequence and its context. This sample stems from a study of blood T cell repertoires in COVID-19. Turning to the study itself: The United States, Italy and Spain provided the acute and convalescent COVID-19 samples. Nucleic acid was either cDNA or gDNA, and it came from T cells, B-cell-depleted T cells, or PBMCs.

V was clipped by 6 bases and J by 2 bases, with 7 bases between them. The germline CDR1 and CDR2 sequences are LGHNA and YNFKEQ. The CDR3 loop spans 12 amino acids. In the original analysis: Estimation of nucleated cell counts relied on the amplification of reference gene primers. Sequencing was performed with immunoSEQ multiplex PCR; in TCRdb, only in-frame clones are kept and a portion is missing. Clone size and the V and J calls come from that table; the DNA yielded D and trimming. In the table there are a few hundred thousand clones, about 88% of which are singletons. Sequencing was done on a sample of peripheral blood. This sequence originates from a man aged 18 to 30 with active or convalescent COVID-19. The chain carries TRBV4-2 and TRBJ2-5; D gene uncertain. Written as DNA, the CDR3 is TGTGCCAGCAGTCGGAGTCAAGAGACCCAGTACTTC. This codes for CASSRSQETQYF.